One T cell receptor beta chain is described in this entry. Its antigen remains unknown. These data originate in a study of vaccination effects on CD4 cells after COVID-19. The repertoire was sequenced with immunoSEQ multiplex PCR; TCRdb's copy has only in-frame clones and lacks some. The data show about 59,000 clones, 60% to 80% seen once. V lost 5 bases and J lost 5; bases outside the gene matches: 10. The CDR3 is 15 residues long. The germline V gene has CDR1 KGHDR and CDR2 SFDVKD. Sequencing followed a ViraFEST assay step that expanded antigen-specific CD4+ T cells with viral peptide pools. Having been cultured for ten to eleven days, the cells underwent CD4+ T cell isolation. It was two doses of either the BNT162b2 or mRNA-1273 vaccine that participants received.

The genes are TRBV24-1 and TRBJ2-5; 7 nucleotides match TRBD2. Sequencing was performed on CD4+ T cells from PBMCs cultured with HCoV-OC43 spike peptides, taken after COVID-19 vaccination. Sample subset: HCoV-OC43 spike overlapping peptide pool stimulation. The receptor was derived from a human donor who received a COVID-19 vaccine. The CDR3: CATSVVRGRGETQYF. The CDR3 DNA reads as TGTGCCACCAGTGTTGTGCGGGGGAGAGGGGAGACCCAGTACTTC.